Listed here are 12 T cell receptor beta chains from one sample, sequenced in a study of T cell changes during pregnancy in multiple sclerosis. TCRdb keeps only in-frame clones here, not all; method: immunoSEQ multiplex PCR. The top ten clones hold 7.9% of a sample with 30,000 to 40,000 clones, roughly 89% of them seen once. The sample consisted of CD8+ T cells from peripheral blood mononuclear cells, taken before pregnancy. All receptors come from a female donor with multiple sclerosis, enrolled in a pregnancy study.

The chain links TRBV7-3 to TRBJ2-7, with 7 bases aligning to TRBD1. The CDR3 loop spans 16 amino acids. After removal of 5 bases from V and 3 bases from J, the junction contained 13 bases not matched to a gene. Per the germline V gene, CDR1 is SGHTA and CDR2 is FQGTGA. CDR3: CASSKSDREKGYEQYF. The CDR3 region has the DNA TGTGCCAGCAGCAAATCAGACAGGGAGAAAGGCTACGAGCAGTACTTC.

This clone was detected a few times. The genes are TRBV29-1 and TRBJ1-5; TRBD1 is a possible D gene (6 bases). CDR1 and CDR2 from the germline V gene are SQVTM and ANQGSEA. CDR3 length: 14 residues. Trimming shortened V by 5 bases and J by 6 bases, and 17 bases separated the two germline ends. This CDR3 is CSVRGRGDGQPQHF. CDR3 DNA sequence: TGCAGCGTTAGGGGCAGGGGAGACGGTCAGCCCCAGCATTTT.

The chain is built from TRBV27 and TRBJ2-1; D may be TRBD2 (6 bases). This CDR3 contains 16 residues. In germline, CDR1 is MNHEY, CDR2 SMNVEV (reference sequence). The V gene lost 6 bases and the J gene lost 0 bases, with 15 bases spanning the gap. This chain's CDR3 is CASRLAATSSYNEQFF. CDR3 bases: TGTGCCAGCAGATTAGCAGCGACTAGCTCCTACAATGAGCAGTTCTTC.

The chain joins TRBV2 to TRBJ2-5; 10 bases match TRBD2. Per germline, CDR1 SNHLY and CDR2 FYNNEI. Unmatched junction bases numbered 10, after V lost 1 base and J lost 2 bases. This CDR3 is 18 amino acids long. The CDR3 sequence is CASSEGPSGGLLQETQYF. The DNA of the CDR3 is TGTGCCAGCAGTGAAGGTCCTAGCGGGGGACTCCTACAAGAGACCCAGTACTTC. Based on the CDR3 plus reference TRBV2 and TRBJ2-5, the full variable domain is EPEVTQTPSHQVTQMGQEVILRCVPISNHLYFYWYRQILGQKVEFLVSFYNNEISEKSEIFDDQFSVERPDGSNFTLKIRSTKLEDSAMYFCASSEGPSGGLLQETQYFGPGTRLLVL.

The gene calls are TRBV7-3 and TRBJ2-3; 8 bases are a match to TRBD1. The length of the CDR3 is 16 residues. The germline V gene has CDR1 SGHTA and CDR2 FQGTGA. V shed 1 base and J 3 bases; nucleotides not matched to a gene: 6. The DNA for the CDR3 is TGTGCCAGCAGCTTAATGTCAACAGGGGGAACAGATACGCAGTATTTT. It translates to CASSLMSTGGTDTQYF.

This rearrangement joins TRBV4-3 to TRBJ1-4; D ambiguous. Germline-derived CDR1 and CDR2 are LGHNA and YSLEER. The V end lost 0 bases, the J end lost 10 bases, and 15 bases lay between the germline ends. The CDR3 extends over 15 amino acids. CDR3 nucleotides: TGCGCCAGCAGCCAAGATACGGATATGCCGGGAAAACTGTTTTTT. Translated, it gives CASSQDTDMPGKLFF.

This clone was found once. This chain links TRBV30 with TRBJ1-1; D not certain. Germline V gives CDR1 GTSNPN, CDR2 SVGIG (reference sequence). The length of the CDR3 is 13 residues. Trimming stripped 2 bases from V and 2 bases from J, with 9 bases between. CDR3 sequence (DNA): TGTGCCTGGAGTCATCAGGATAACACTGAAGCTTTCTTT. Residues: CAWSHQDNTEAFF.

The rearrangement uses TRBV27 and TRBJ1-1, with 8 bases matching TRBD1. Germline CDR1 is MNHEY and CDR2 is SMNVEV (reference sequence). V was clipped by 6 bases and J by 1 base; unmatched bases: 4. The CDR3 is made up of 14 amino acids. CDR3 coding DNA: TGTGCCAGCAGGACAGGGGAAGGGAACACTGAAGCTTTCTTT. Protein sequence: CASRTGEGNTEAFF.

This rearrangement joins TRBV11-2 to TRBJ2-7; no clear D gene. The CDR3 is made up of 15 amino acids. V was trimmed by 1 base and J by 3 bases, leaving 13 bases between them. The V gene's germline CDR1 is SGHAT and CDR2 FQNNGV. For the CDR3, the DNA is TGTGCCAGCAGCTTAGTGTCTCTGCAGGACTACGAGCAGTACTTC. Protein sequence: CASSLVSLQDYEQYF.

This clone showed up just once. V usage is TRBV19 and J usage is TRBJ2-2, with 10 nucleotides matching TRBD1. There are 15 residues in the CDR3. Per germline, CDR1 LNHDA and CDR2 SQIVND (reference sequence). The J segment lost 7 bases and the V segment lost 7 bases, leaving 9 bases of the junction unmatched. CDR3 bases: TGTGCCAGTAACCCGACAGGGGGCTGGGGCGGGGAGCTGTTTTTT. Its protein is CASNPTGGWGGELFF.

The chain employs TRBV10-3 and TRBJ2-3, with TRBD2 matching over 13 bases. Germline V gene data show CDR1 as ENHRY and CDR2 as SYGVKD. The CDR3 has 15 residues. Germline trimming cut 6 bases from V and 2 bases from J; bases unmatched to any gene: 2. This chain's CDR3 is CAISGLAGATDTQYF. CDR3 nucleotides: TGTGCCATCAGCGGACTAGCGGGGGCCACAGATACGCAGTATTTT.

In its sample, this clone was seen once. The chain recombines TRBV9 with TRBJ2-3; 9 nucleotides agree with TRBD1. Germline assignment: CDR1 SGDLS and CDR2 YYNGEE. Trimming took 3 bases from V and 4 from J; bases not matched to a gene: 6. This CDR3 spans 15 amino acids. CDR3 sequence: CASSATGGGADTQYF. CDR3 DNA: TGTGCCAGCAGCGCGACAGGGGGGGGAGCAGATACGCAGTATTTT.